These 16 T cell receptor beta chains were sequenced from one sample in a study of graft-versus-host responses after intestinal transplantation. Clones were read by immunoSEQ multiplex PCR, and TCRdb kept only the in-frame ones, dropping some. Of 80,000 to 100,000 clones listed, about 90% were seen once; the top ten hold around 0.07%. These receptors' targets are unknown. Sequencing used unstimulated CD8+ T cells sorted from spleen or lymph node cells, obtained before transplant. These receptors were taken from a human donor who was the organ donor for an intestinal transplant.

This clone was seen more than once but under ten times. The chain recombines TRBV5-1 with TRBJ2-1; the D gene is possibly TRBD1 (5 bases). The germline V and J ends were trimmed by 4 bases and 2 bases, with 10 bases remaining between them. Germline V lookup: CDR1 SGHRS, CDR2 YFSETQ. This CDR3 has 14 residues. This CDR3 is CASSPPDTYNEQFF. The CDR3 DNA is TGCGCCAGCAGCCCCCCGGACACCTACAATGAGCAGTTCTTC.

The chain joins TRBV11-3 to TRBJ2-7, with TRBD2 as a possible D gene (5 bases). Per germline, CDR1 SGHNT and CDR2 YENEEA. Trimming cost V 2 bases and J 1 base, with 6 bases left between them. The CDR3 has 13 residues. CDR3 DNA sequence: TGTGCCAGCAGCTTATCGGGATCCTACGAGCAGTACTTC. Protein: CASSLSGSYEQYF.

This clone was seen once. V and J are TRBV19 and TRBJ2-3, with 7 bases matching TRBD2. V shed 2 bases and J 4 bases; nucleotides not matched to a gene: 9. The CDR3 extends over 16 amino acids. Germline-derived CDR1 and CDR2 are LNHDA and SQIVND (reference sequence). CDR3 coding DNA: TGTGCCAGTAGTATATTGGGGGGGATAGGGGCAGATACGCAGTATTTT. Amino acids: CASSILGGIGADTQYF. Drawing the rest from reference TRBV19 and TRBJ2-3, the complete variable domain is DGGITQSPKYLFRKEGQNVTLSCEQNLNHDAMYWYRQDPGQGLRLIYYSQIVNDFQKGDIAEGYSVSREKKESFPLTVTSAQKNPTAFYLCASSILGGIGADTQYFGPGTRLTVL.

The chain links TRBV6-6 to TRBJ2-5; no clear D. V was trimmed by 2 bases and J by 1 base, leaving 5 bases between them. Germline CDR1 and CDR2: MNHNY and SVGAGI (reference sequence). The CDR3 has 13 amino acids. CDR3 nucleotides: TGTGCCAGCAGTTACCCCTCCCAAGAGACCCAGTACTTC. It is translated as CASSYPSQETQYF.

Turning to this clone: Other nucleotide sequences from this sample produce the same CDR3. CDR3 loop: CASRPIITGGYTDTQYF. CDR3 bases: TGTGCCAGCAGACCAATCATCACAGGGGGTTATACAGATACGCAGTATTTT. The chain uses TRBV27 and TRBJ2-3; TRBD1 aligns across 8 bases. V gave up 6 bases and J gave up 3 bases; unmatched junction bases: 14. CDR1 and CDR2 (germline): MNHEY, SMNVEV (reference sequence). The CDR3 covers 17 residues.

In nucleotides, the CDR3 is TGTGCCACTATATCGAGGGTGGATGAAAAACTGTTTTTT. Translating it yields CATISRVDEKLFF. The chain employs TRBV2 and TRBJ1-4, with D unresolved. CDR1 and CDR2 from the germline V gene are SNHLY and FYNNEI. With 10 bases removed from V and 6 bases from J, the gap between germline ends came to 15 bases. The CDR3 consists of 13 residues.

The chain joins TRBV19 to TRBJ1-5; 10 bases fit TRBD1. The V gene end was trimmed by 9 bases and the J gene end by 0 bases; junction bases not matched to a gene: 8. CDR1 LNHDA and CDR2 SQIVND come from the germline V gene (reference sequence). The CDR3 extends over 16 amino acids. CDR3 loop: CARRDRGLRSNQPQHF. The CDR3 region has the DNA TGTGCCAGGAGGGACAGGGGTTTACGTAGCAATCAGCCCCAGCATTTT.

The chain has TRBV6-1 and TRBJ2-1, with D perhaps matching TRBD1 (5 bases). The CDR3 spans 11 residues. Germline V lookup: CDR1 MNHNS, CDR2 SASEGT. V was trimmed by 6 bases and J by 6 bases, leaving 6 bases between them. The CDR3 DNA reads TGTGCCAGCAGGGGGCTCAATGAGCAGTTCTTC. Translation: CASRGLNEQFF.

V is TRBV19 and J is TRBJ2-2; no clear D. The ends were cut back, 7 bases at V and 11 bases at J, with 14 bases in the middle. Germline V gene data show CDR1 as LNHDA and CDR2 as SQIVND (reference sequence). The CDR3 extends over 12 amino acids. CDR3 loop: CASTQTGQELFF. CDR3 DNA: TGTGCCAGTACCCAGACTGGCCAAGAGCTGTTTTTT.

The CDR3 DNA follows: TGTGCCAGCAGCTACCGGGACTTCTACAATGAGCAGTTCTTC. This gives the protein CASSYRDFYNEQFF. The rearrangement uses TRBV4-2 and TRBJ2-1; D possibly corresponds to TRBD2 (6 bases). CDR1 and CDR2 from the germline V gene are LGHNA and YNFKEQ. V was clipped by 5 bases and J by 3 bases, with 11 bases between them. The CDR3 loop spans 14 amino acids.

This clone was found once. The CDR3 DNA is TGTGCCAGCGGCCGACAGGCGCTCTCCTACGAGCAGTACTTC. It yields the protein CASGRQALSYEQYF. V is TRBV6-5 and J is TRBJ2-7, with D perhaps matching TRBD1 (6 bases). The CDR3 loop spans 14 amino acids. The germline gives CDR1 MNHEY, CDR2 SVGAGI. The V end lost 8 bases, the J end lost 0 bases, and 14 bases lay between the germline ends.

The chain is built from TRBV10-3 and TRBJ2-1, with unresolved D. The V gene lost 4 bases and the J gene lost 5 bases, with 9 bases spanning the gap. Germline V gene sequence: CDR1 ENHRY, CDR2 SYGVKD. The CDR3 is 13 residues long. CDR3: CAISVDKHNEQFF. The CDR3 DNA follows: TGTGCCATCAGTGTTGACAAACACAATGAGCAGTTCTTC.

The chain is built from TRBV10-2 and TRBJ1-1, with D tentatively TRBD1 (6 bases). CDR3 size: 13 residues. From germline, CDR1 is WSHSY and CDR2 SAAADI. V shed 6 bases and J shed 7 bases, with 15 bases lying between them. CDR3 sequence reads: CASRDSQGNEAFF. DNA for the CDR3: TGCGCCAGCAGGGACTCACAGGGAAATGAAGCTTTCTTT.

The rearrangement links TRBV21-1 to TRBJ2-4; no DNA check was done on the table's D call, TRBD2. TRBV21-1 represents a pseudogene. This CDR3 has 16 residues. The chain's CDR3 is CASSVFGAVTKNIQYF. The CDR3 DNA sequence: TGTGCCAGCAGCGTCTTCGGAGCGGTAACCAAAAACATTCAGTACTTC.

The J gene is TRBJ2-1, the V gene TRBV5-1; TRBD2 agrees at 8 bases. Germline assignment: CDR1 SGHRS and CDR2 YFSETQ. The CDR3 covers 16 residues. V dropped 0 bases and J dropped 3; count of bases not matched to a gene: 5. The CDR3 DNA reads as TGCGCCAGCAGCTTGGCGGTAGCGGGGCGCTACAATGAGCAGTTCTTC. This translates into CASSLAVAGRYNEQFF.

The V call is TRBV5-8, the J call TRBJ1-5, with 11 bases identical to TRBD1. This CDR3 has 18 residues. V lost 4 bases and J lost 6; bases outside the gene matches: 15. Germline V gene data show CDR1 as SGHTS and CDR2 as YDEGEE. Here the CDR3 DNA reads TGTGCCAGCAGCCTACGGGGACAGGGGGGGGAAGGAGGTCAGCCCCAGCATTTT. As protein: CASSLRGQGGEGGQPQHF.